This TCR beta chain was documented in a study of blood T cells in healthy people across ages (dated by TCRdb to the mid-2010s). Regarding the complete study: In model experiments, template switching captured roughly one uniquely barcoded TCR beta cDNA molecule for every two T cells. Four age groups were formed from the donors: young (average roughly 15 years), middle-aged (approximately 39), aged (62) and long-lived (about 80). The study measured age-related changes in TCR beta repertoire diversity using deep sequencing normalized with unique cDNA molecular identifiers. The study analyzed two additional independent replicas of 1 million unique cDNA reads from the same blood draw for two donors, one aged 18 to 29 and one aged 80 or older. What the authors observed across the whole study: Compared with the aged group, more naive CD4+ T cells, fewer expanded clones and increased TCR diversity were shown by the long-lived group, suggesting age selection. Since profiling was done on bulk unsorted PBMCs, naive and antigen-experienced compartments could not be conclusively compared. The CMV infection status of donors was not known, potentially confounding age-related changes in expanded clonotypes. The percentage of naive T cells measured by flow cytometry correlated strongly with observed TCR beta diversity. Total diversity estimates from one million sequenced T cells were considered lower bounds and underestimates. As age increased, observed TCR beta diversity per million T cells dropped in a roughly linear way, and a significant reduction was already evident by age roughly 36.

The CDR3 goes from the cysteine to the phenylalanine over 12 residues. Here the CDR3 DNA is all that survives: 36 bases in frame from base 1. Relative to germline, V is 6 bases shorter and J is 5 bases shorter, with 10 bases between their ends. The CDR1 and CDR2 encoded by the germline V gene are MDHEN and SYDVKM. Systemically healthy Caucasian individuals from Russia, 39 in total and aged about 6 to 100 years, were included as donors. About 10 milliliters of peripheral blood were drawn from each donor into EDTA-treated Vacutainer tubes. Ficoll-Paque density-gradient centrifugation was used to isolate PBMCs, with at least 7 million per sample. Trizol reagent was used to extract total RNA from the PBMCs, yielding at least 6 micrograms per sample. For every donor, flow cytometry on a PBMC aliquot measured the percentage of naive CD45RAhigh/CD27high T cells. Libraries were made using 5' RACE. Sequenced using an Illumina HiSeq 2500. A second PCR of roughly 7 to 11 cycles was run with a J-beta primer mix and a sample-barcoded 5' primer. A unique molecular identifier was introduced onto each TCR beta cDNA molecule by a template-switch 5' adaptor carrying 12 random nucleotides. Each sample yielded at least 3 million CDR3-containing paired-end reads. First-strand cDNA synthesis was performed from all RNA using the Mint cDNA synthesis kit, with priming by a TRBC-specific oligonucleotide. Following uracil-DNA glycosylase treatment, a first 18-cycle PCR with universal primers M1SS and BC2_uni_R was performed on all cDNA. For the original study's pipeline: Normalization of each sample was performed by random selection of 1 million high-quality reads, each carrying a distinct molecular identifier. Reads sharing molecular identifiers were discarded rather than binned into consensus sequences. MiTCR, run with a Q25 quality threshold and the strictest error-elimination algorithm, handled CDR3 identification, clonotype clustering and error correction. A nonparametric unseen species model with Euler transformation was used to estimate lower-bound total TCR beta diversity. The public reads were reanalyzed by TCRdb: fastp trimming at Q25, MiXCR alignment, in-frame beta chains only. Records with the same CDR3 protein are collapsed into one entry carrying the most frequent genes and DNA. The V and J calls were not made by the authors but by TCRdb's processing. Counted in this sample were roughly 560,000 distinct CDR3 sequences; approximately 25% of them appeared once. The biggest ten clones account for around 10% of the sample.

Concerning this clonotype itself: It has no known antigen specificity. Per-base qualities were not stored, and no clone one base away is much larger.

The data were also submitted as part of a second study, on T cells of mothers and their children. As noted in the second study: The donors were nine systemically healthy Caucasian individuals, made up of three mothers and their six children. cDNA synthesis consumed the entire amount of extracted RNA, loaded at about 1.5 ug RNA in each 15 ul reaction. In the second PCR, sample barcodes and 2-4 random nucleotides were introduced via the M1S primer. Each mother yielded over 8.5 million TCR beta CDR3 reads and each child roughly 2.9 million reads. Thymic selection similarly shapes TCR recombination output in related and unrelated pairs, with minor effect from inherited differences. Normalized repertoire overlap was always slightly but never significantly higher in related than unrelated mother-child pairs. Persistent microchimeric T cell clones were not detected, at a sensitivity of about 100 clones per million clonotypes. To look for features that set related mother-child pairs apart from unrelated individuals, the researchers ran deep NGS to compare the TCR beta repertoires of mothers and children. The mean age was roughly 36 +/- 4 years for the mothers and about 12 +/- 4 years for the children. Libraries were sequenced on Illumina HiSeq 2000 with 100+100 nt paired-end reads after adapter ligation with NEBNext reagents. To prevent cross-contamination, the mother and child libraries were prepared one month apart and sequenced in separate runs. For each donor, between about 500,000 and 2,100,000 distinct TCR beta clonotypes were identified. Naive TCR beta clonotypes were estimated from low-frequency clonotypes matched to each donor's FACS-determined naive share, without sorting.

Recombination joined TRBV28 with TRBJ1-2, with an unclear D gene assignment. This clonotype originated in a boy between 10 and 17 years old in good health. The sequenced material came from blood. The CDR3: CASRWSAYGYTF. The nucleotides are TGTGCCAGCAGGTGGTCAGCATATGGCTACACCTTC.